The present T cell receptor beta chain was sequenced within a study of blood T cell repertoires in COVID-19. Generated by immunoSEQ multiplex PCR, the TCRdb table keeps only in-frame clones and is missing some. The table has about 61,000 clones, 87% seen once. V was cut by 2 bases and J by 0 bases, with 7 bases left in between. Germline V gene lookup returns CDR1 KGHSH and CDR2 LQKENI. CDR3 length equals 15 residues. The TCR sequence derives from a man between 60 and 75 years old with acute or convalescent COVID-19. The sample consisted of peripheral blood. This chain links TRBV18 with TRBJ1-4, with a tentative D call TRBD1 (5 bases). CDR3 sequence: CASSPKGSTNEKLFF. DNA for the CDR3: TGTGCCAGCTCACCAAAGGGGTCAACTAATGAAAAACTGTTTTTT.